A selection of T cell receptor beta chains follows, all from one sample in a study of neurological immune-mediated disorders. MiXCR, run by TCRdb on the 5' RACE reads, gives a single entry per CDR3 protein. The table lists more than 15,000 distinct CDR3 sequences, 3.5% of them singletons. The sequenced sample consisted of CD8+ T cells from blood. The receptors come from a woman aged 40 to 55 in good health. CDR3s include the opening cysteine and the closing phenylalanine or tryptophan. The order of the fields is D gene, V gene, clone size, J gene, CDR3 protein, CDR3 DNA. A D gene is named only where the DNA matches it firmly. Some rows mark clone size as missing; the rest say once, few, many or name a class of expanded clone.

d_gene: NA
v_gene: TRBV28
abundance: many
j_gene: TRBJ1-2
CDR3aa: CASSFVEVVNYGYTF
CDR3nt: TGTGCCAGCAGTTTTGTTGAGGTGGTGAACTATGGCTACACCTTC

d_gene: NA
v_gene: TRBV7-7
abundance: many
j_gene: TRBJ2-1
CDR3aa: CASSPGGPLGEQFF
CDR3nt: TGTGCTAGCAGCCCAGGGGGGCCGCTCGGCGAGCAGTTCTTC

d_gene: NA
v_gene: TRBV7-2
abundance: many
j_gene: TRBJ1-6
CDR3aa: CASSLEGQSYNSPLHF
CDR3nt: TGTGCCAGCAGCTTAGAAGGACAGTCCTATAATTCACCCCTCCACTTT

d_gene: TRBD2
v_gene: TRBV4-3
abundance: many
j_gene: TRBJ2-1
CDR3aa: CASTYAGPGLAGPTTDHNEQFF
CDR3nt: TGCGCCAGCACTTATGCGGGGCCGGGACTAGCGGGACCTACCACTGATCACAATGAGCAGTTCTTC

d_gene: TRBD1
v_gene: TRBV3-1
abundance: many
j_gene: TRBJ1-6
CDR3aa: CASSHRQGGKNSPLHF
CDR3nt: TGTGCCAGCAGCCACCGACAGGGGGGGAAGAATTCACCCCTCCACTTT

d_gene: TRBD2
v_gene: TRBV10-3
abundance: many
j_gene: TRBJ2-2
CDR3aa: CAISESLSGSPNTGELFF
CDR3nt: TGTGCCATCAGTGAGTCATTGAGCGGGAGCCCGAACACCGGGGAGCTGTTTTTT

d_gene: TRBD2
v_gene: TRBV4-1
abundance: medium-sized
j_gene: TRBJ2-5
CDR3aa: CASSQQSGIGETQYF
CDR3nt: TGCGCCAGCAGCCAACAGAGCGGGATCGGGGAGACCCAGTACTTC

d_gene: NA
v_gene: TRBV7-9
abundance: many
j_gene: TRBJ2-1
CDR3aa: CASAVAGGYNEQFF
CDR3nt: TGTGCCAGCGCCGTGGCAGGGGGGTACAATGAGCAGTTCTTC

d_gene: TRBD1
v_gene: TRBV5-5
abundance: many
j_gene: TRBJ2-7
CDR3aa: CASSPTGKTYEQYF
CDR3nt: TGTGCCAGCAGCCCGACAGGGAAAACCTACGAGCAGTACTTC

d_gene: NA
v_gene: TRBV11-2
abundance: many
j_gene: TRBJ2-7
CDR3aa: CASSLGTPPLDGQYF
CDR3nt: TGTGCCAGCAGCTTAGGGACTCCTCCGTTGGATGGGCAGTACTTC

d_gene: TRBD2
v_gene: TRBV10-3
abundance: many
j_gene: TRBJ2-1
CDR3aa: CAISEGREESYNEQFF
CDR3nt: TGTGCCATCAGTGAAGGTCGGGAGGAATCCTACAATGAGCAGTTCTTC

d_gene: NA
v_gene: TRBV25-1
abundance: many
j_gene: TRBJ1-2
CDR3aa: CASSERSEGRSYGYTF
CDR3nt: TGTGCCAGCAGTGAACGAAGTGAGGGCCGCTCTTATGGCTACACCTTC

d_gene: TRBD2
v_gene: TRBV28
abundance: few
j_gene: TRBJ2-2
CDR3aa: CASSPRSGTSGSFTGELFF
CDR3nt: TGTGCCAGCAGCCCACGTTCGGGGACTAGCGGGAGTTTCACCGGGGAGCTGTTTTTT

d_gene: NA
v_gene: TRBV4-3
abundance: many
j_gene: TRBJ2-1
CDR3aa: CASSQEGYVFF
CDR3nt: TGCGCCAGCAGCCAAGAGGGTTACGTGTTCTTC

d_gene: TRBD1
v_gene: TRBV3-1
abundance: many
j_gene: TRBJ2-7
CDR3aa: CASSGIGTGIYEQYF
CDR3nt: TGTGCCAGCAGCGGAATCGGGACAGGGATCTACGAGCAGTACTTC

d_gene: NA
v_gene: TRBV28
abundance: many
j_gene: TRBJ2-7
CDR3aa: CASSPGGYEQYF
CDR3nt: TGTGCCAGCAGTCCTGGTGGCTACGAGCAGTACTTC

d_gene: TRBD2
v_gene: TRBV19
abundance: NA
j_gene: TRBJ2-1
CDR3aa: CASKIVAGSYNEQFF
CDR3nt: TGTGCCAGTAAGATCGTAGCGGGGAGCTACAATGAGCAGTTCTTC

d_gene: TRBD2
v_gene: TRBV27
abundance: many
j_gene: TRBJ2-5
CDR3aa: CASSLNVAGLQETQYF
CDR3nt: TGTGCCAGCAGTTTAAATGTAGCGGGGCTTCAAGAGACCCAGTACTTC

d_gene: NA
v_gene: TRBV28
abundance: many
j_gene: TRBJ2-6
CDR3aa: CASRVAGANVLTF
CDR3nt: TGTGCCAGCAGGGTGGCTGGGGCCAACGTCCTGACTTTC

d_gene: TRBD2
v_gene: TRBV6-5
abundance: many
j_gene: TRBJ2-1
CDR3aa: CASKPSGSSYNEQFF
CDR3nt: TGTGCCAGCAAACCTAGCGGGAGCTCCTACAATGAGCAGTTCTTC

d_gene: NA
v_gene: TRBV9
abundance: medium-sized
j_gene: TRBJ1-1
CDR3aa: CASSDPGPRGNTEAFF
CDR3nt: TGTGCCAGCAGCGACCCAGGCCCGCGGGGGAACACTGAAGCTTTCTTT

d_gene: TRBD1
v_gene: TRBV6-6
abundance: many
j_gene: TRBJ1-5
CDR3aa: CASSALDRDSNQPQHF
CDR3nt: TGTGCCAGCAGCGCCCTCGACAGGGATAGCAATCAGCCCCAGCATTTT

d_gene: NA
v_gene: TRBV29-1
abundance: many
j_gene: TRBJ1-4
CDR3aa: CSAYGESYEKLFF
CDR3nt: TGCAGCGCCTACGGGGAGTCCTATGAAAAACTGTTTTTT

d_gene: NA
v_gene: TRBV4-3
abundance: NA
j_gene: TRBJ2-1
CDR3aa: CASSQGVVTNEQFF
CDR3nt: TGCGCCAGCAGCCAAGGAGTAGTTACCAATGAGCAGTTCTTC

d_gene: NA
v_gene: TRBV5-5
abundance: many
j_gene: TRBJ2-3
CDR3aa: CASSPWTDRDTQYF
CDR3nt: TGTGCCAGCAGCCCGTGGACTGACAGAGATACGCAGTATTTT

d_gene: NA
v_gene: TRBV28
abundance: many
j_gene: TRBJ2-1
CDR3aa: CASSFTGGNEQFF
CDR3nt: TGTGCCAGCAGTTTTACCGGGGGCAATGAGCAGTTCTTC

d_gene: NA
v_gene: TRBV6-5
abundance: many
j_gene: TRBJ2-7
CDR3aa: CASSYSNYEQYF
CDR3nt: TGTGCCAGCAGTTACTCGAATTACGAGCAGTACTTC

d_gene: TRBD1
v_gene: TRBV29-1
abundance: many
j_gene: TRBJ2-7
CDR3aa: CSVASIPLTGTPYEQYF
CDR3nt: TGCAGCGTCGCTTCCATCCCGCTGACAGGGACCCCCTACGAGCAGTACTTC

d_gene: NA
v_gene: TRBV29-1
abundance: many
j_gene: TRBJ1-1
CDR3aa: CSVFRGVMNTEAFF
CDR3nt: TGCAGCGTCTTCAGGGGCGTCATGAACACTGAAGCTTTCTTT

d_gene: NA
v_gene: TRBV29-1
abundance: many
j_gene: TRBJ2-7
CDR3aa: CSVEVDEQYF
CDR3nt: TGCAGCGTTGAAGTGGACGAGCAGTACTTC

d_gene: TRBD1
v_gene: TRBV6-6
abundance: many
j_gene: TRBJ2-7
CDR3aa: CASSSGTGPDEQYF
CDR3nt: TGTGCCAGCAGTTCCGGGACAGGGCCCGACGAGCAGTACTTC

d_gene: TRBD1
v_gene: TRBV5-1
abundance: many
j_gene: TRBJ2-7
CDR3aa: CASSSGTGDYEQYF
CDR3nt: TGCGCCAGCAGCTCCGGGACAGGGGACTACGAGCAGTACTTC

d_gene: NA
v_gene: TRBV4-3
abundance: many
j_gene: TRBJ2-6
CDR3aa: CASSSSEGFASGANVLTF
CDR3nt: TGCGCCAGCAGCTCATCGGAGGGGTTCGCGTCTGGGGCCAACGTCCTGACTTTC

d_gene: NA
v_gene: TRBV7-6
abundance: many
j_gene: TRBJ2-1
CDR3aa: CASSTSNSEQFF
CDR3nt: TGTGCCAGCAGCACCAGCAATAGTGAGCAGTTCTTC

d_gene: NA
v_gene: TRBV5-5
abundance: many
j_gene: TRBJ1-5
CDR3aa: CASSLVQGNQPQHF
CDR3nt: TGTGCCAGCAGCTTGGTACAGGGCAATCAGCCCCAGCATTTT

d_gene: NA
v_gene: TRBV25-1
abundance: many
j_gene: TRBJ2-1
CDR3aa: CASSDGHDIWNEQFF
CDR3nt: TGTGCCAGCAGTGATGGGCATGATATCTGGAATGAGCAGTTCTTC

d_gene: NA
v_gene: TRBV18
abundance: many
j_gene: TRBJ2-5
CDR3aa: CASSPLSGGETQYF
CDR3nt: TGTGCCAGCTCACCACTATCTGGAGGAGAGACCCAGTACTTC

d_gene: TRBD1
v_gene: TRBV28
abundance: many
j_gene: TRBJ2-7
CDR3aa: CASRPGQGAYEQYF
CDR3nt: TGTGCCAGCAGACCGGGACAGGGTGCCTACGAGCAGTACTTC

d_gene: NA
v_gene: TRBV9
abundance: many
j_gene: TRBJ2-5
CDR3aa: CASSGWGREQETQYF
CDR3nt: TGTGCCAGCAGCGGCTGGGGGCGGGAGCAGGAGACCCAGTACTTC

d_gene: NA
v_gene: TRBV6-2/TRBV6-3
abundance: many
j_gene: TRBJ2-1
CDR3aa: CASSGGDEQFF
CDR3nt: TGTGCCAGCAGTGGGGGCGATGAGCAGTTCTTC

d_gene: TRBD2
v_gene: TRBV7-2
abundance: many
j_gene: TRBJ2-7
CDR3aa: CASSLNPGLASLEQYF
CDR3nt: TGTGCCAGCAGCCTAAATCCGGGACTAGCGAGCCTCGAGCAGTACTTC

d_gene: TRBD2
v_gene: TRBV27
abundance: many
j_gene: TRBJ2-3
CDR3aa: CASSTRTSGTDTQYF
CDR3nt: TGTGCCAGCAGTACGCGGACTAGCGGCACAGATACGCAGTATTTT

d_gene: NA
v_gene: TRBV6-5
abundance: many
j_gene: TRBJ2-1
CDR3aa: CASSYATGRYNEQFF
CDR3nt: TGTGCCAGCAGTTATGCGACAGGCCGGTACAATGAGCAGTTCTTC

d_gene: NA
v_gene: TRBV6-4
abundance: medium-sized
j_gene: TRBJ1-1
CDR3aa: CASREGVENTEAFF
CDR3nt: TGTGCCAGCAGAGAAGGGGTTGAAAACACTGAAGCTTTCTTT

d_gene: TRBD1
v_gene: TRBV20-1
abundance: many
j_gene: TRBJ2-1
CDR3aa: CSAGLAFGTGAVYNEQFF
CDR3nt: TGCAGTGCTGGGCTCGCCTTTGGGACAGGGGCCGTTTACAATGAGCAGTTCTTC

d_gene: TRBD2
v_gene: TRBV6-5
abundance: many
j_gene: TRBJ2-1
CDR3aa: CASSYSNSGLAGMNEQFF
CDR3nt: TGTGCCAGCAGTTACTCCAACTCCGGACTAGCGGGAATGAATGAGCAGTTCTTC

d_gene: TRBD1
v_gene: TRBV10-3
abundance: NA
j_gene: TRBJ1-6
CDR3aa: CAIRDRDRGSPLHF
CDR3nt: TGTGCCATCAGAGACCGGGACAGGGGTTCACCCCTCCACTTT

d_gene: NA
v_gene: TRBV10-3
abundance: many
j_gene: TRBJ2-3
CDR3aa: CAISESTRPDTQYF
CDR3nt: TGTGCCATCAGTGAGTCGACTAGGCCAGATACGCAGTATTTT

d_gene: NA
v_gene: TRBV23-1
abundance: many
j_gene: TRBJ1-5
CDR3aa: CASSQSGIFNQPQHF
CDR3nt: TGCGCCAGCAGTCAATCGGGGATCTTCAATCAGCCCCAGCATTTT